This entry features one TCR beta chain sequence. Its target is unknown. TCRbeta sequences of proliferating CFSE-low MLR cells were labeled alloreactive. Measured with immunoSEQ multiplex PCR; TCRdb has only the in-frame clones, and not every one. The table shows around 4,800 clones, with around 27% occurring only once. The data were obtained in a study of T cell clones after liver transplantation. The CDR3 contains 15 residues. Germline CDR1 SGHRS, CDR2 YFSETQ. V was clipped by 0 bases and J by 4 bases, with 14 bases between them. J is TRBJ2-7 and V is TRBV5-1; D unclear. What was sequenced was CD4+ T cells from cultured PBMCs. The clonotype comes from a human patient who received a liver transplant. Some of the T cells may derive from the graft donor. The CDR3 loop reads CASSLGTDRFYEQYF. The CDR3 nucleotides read TGCGCCAGCAGCTTGGGGACGGATCGCTTTTACGAGCAGTACTTC.